The 17 T cell receptor beta chains presented below share a single source sample, sequenced in a study of technical replicates of blood from a handful of donors (dated by TCRdb to about 2017). Libraries were built with the immunoSEQ multiplex PCR assay. The clones in this table, taken by TCRdb from immuneACCESS, are in-frame only. Not every clone is retained; where verified, under half of the shortfall comes from an unresolved V gene, and the cause of the rest is unknown. Here the sample has about 83,000 clones; 94% occur a single time. About 0.22% of the sample belongs to the ten largest clones. Sequenced sample: T cells isolated from PBMCs. The receptors shown here come from a human donor in good health.

J is TRBJ2-4 and V is TRBV25-1; possibly TRBD2 for D (6 bases). Germline-derived CDR1 and CDR2 are MGHDK and SYGVNS. The V end was cut by 0 bases, the J end by 6 bases, with 18 bases between. The CDR3 totals 17 residues. The CDR3 here is CASSEYGGTGSLNIQYF. The DNA for the CDR3 is TGTGCCAGCAGTGAATACGGAGGGACGGGGTCTTTAAACATTCAGTACTTC.

This chain connects TRBV19 to TRBJ1-1; D not certain. This CDR3 spans 15 amino acids. V dropped 5 bases and J dropped 0 bases, with 13 bases sitting between them. Per the germline V gene, CDR1 is LNHDA and CDR2 is SQIVND (reference sequence). CDR3 sequence reads: CASSVEGGLNTEAFF. In DNA, the CDR3 is TGTGCCAGTAGTGTGGAGGGCGGATTGAACACTGAAGCTTTCTTT. Full variable domain (outside the CDR3, taken from reference TRBV19 and TRBJ1-1): DGGITQSPKYLFRKEGQNVTLSCEQNLNHDAMYWYRQDPGQGLRLIYYSQIVNDFQKGDIAEGYSVSREKKESFPLTVTSAQKNPTAFYLCASSVEGGLNTEAFFGQGTRLTVV.

The rearrangement links TRBV11-3 to TRBJ2-5; TRBD1 agrees at 10 bases. Germline V CDR1 and CDR2: SGHNT, YENEEA. The V segment lost 8 bases and the J segment 4 bases; nucleotides outside the gene matches: 7. The CDR3 is made up of 14 amino acids. Here the CDR3 DNA reads TGTGCCAGCCGACAGGGGGCGCCGGGAGAGACCCAGTACTTC. This codes for CASRQGAPGETQYF.

This sequence joins TRBV5-4 and TRBJ1-1; D perhaps matches TRBD1 (5 bases). Germline loops: CDR1 SGHNT, CDR2 YYREEE (reference sequence). V was cut by 10 bases and J by 0 bases, with 19 bases left in between. This CDR3 region has 15 residues. The chain's CDR3 is CAGSKTATMNTEAFF. Written as DNA, the CDR3 is TGTGCCGGATCGAAGACAGCGACCATGAACACTGAAGCTTTCTTT.

This clone was counted a single time. J is TRBJ1-5 and V is TRBV6-4; D unclear. The CDR3 consists of 10 residues. Germline V gene sequence: CDR1 MRHNA, CDR2 SNTAGT. Trimming cost V 0 bases and J 11 bases, with 2 bases left between them. This chain's CDR3 is CASSDSSQHF. For the CDR3, the DNA is TGTGCCAGCAGTGACTCCTCCCAGCATTTT.

V gene TRBV13 combines with J gene TRBJ2-1, with D perhaps matching TRBD2 (6 bases). The CDR3 loop spans 16 amino acids. Germline-derived CDR1 and CDR2 are PRHDT and FYEKMQ (reference sequence). The V end lost 0 bases, the J end lost 4 bases, and 13 bases lay between the germline ends. CDR3 loop: CASSLGGGASYNEQFF. The CDR3 DNA reads as TGTGCCAGCAGCTTAGGCGGCGGGGCTTCTTACAATGAGCAGTTCTTC.

The chain combines TRBV6-1 with TRBJ1-5, with D hard to call. The V end lost 6 bases, the J end lost 6 bases, and 18 bases lay between the germline ends. This CDR3 is built from 15 residues. CDR1 and CDR2 (germline): MNHNS, SASEGT. CDR3 sequence: CASRLPNEEGQPQHF. For the CDR3, the DNA is TGTGCCAGCAGACTCCCGAATGAGGAAGGTCAGCCCCAGCATTTT.

V and J are TRBV5-1 and TRBJ2-1; TRBD1 might be the D (6 bases). The V end was cut by 4 bases, the J end by 0 bases, with 14 bases between. Germline V gives CDR1 SGHRS, CDR2 YFSETQ. CDR3 length: 16 residues. This CDR3 is CASSHLQGSSYNEQFF. CDR3 bases: TGCGCCAGCAGCCACCTACAGGGAAGCTCCTACAATGAGCAGTTCTTC.

The J gene is TRBJ1-1, the V gene TRBV9; TRBD1 agrees at 7 bases. The CDR3 runs to 15 residues. Germline CDR1 and CDR2: SGDLS and YYNGEE. With V trimmed by 1 base and J by 4 bases, 7 bases remained unmatched. Here the CDR3 DNA reads TGTGCCAGCAGCGTATCATCAGGGGGGTCCACTGAAGCTTTCTTT. Its translation is CASSVSSGGSTEAFF.

In DNA, the CDR3 is TGTGCCAGCAGCCGCGGTCTGAGCGGGGGCTACTCTGGGGCCAACGTCCTGACTTTC. It is translated as CASSRGLSGGYSGANVLTF. J is TRBJ2-6 and V is TRBV11-3; 8 bases fit TRBD2. This CDR3 is 19 amino acids long. Germline V gives CDR1 SGHNT, CDR2 YENEEA. Trimming removed 5 bases from V and 0 bases from J; junction bases left unmatched: 12.

The rearrangement uses TRBV7-9 and TRBJ2-1; TRBD1 is a possible D gene (6 bases). V shed 2 bases and J shed 8 bases, with 16 bases lying between them. The CDR3 has 15 amino acids. Per the germline V gene, CDR1 is SEHNR and CDR2 is FQNEAQ (reference sequence). In DNA, the CDR3 is TGTGCCAGCAGCTTAATCACAGGGTTCGGCCATGAGCAGTTCTTC. Translated: CASSLITGFGHEQFF.

The chain has TRBV18 and TRBJ1-2; weak D call: TRBD1 (6 bases). Germline V CDR1 and CDR2: KGHSH, LQKENI. The V gene lost 6 bases and the J gene lost 8 bases, with 19 bases spanning the gap. CDR3 length: 14 residues. The CDR3 loop is CASSAETGNGGYTF. CDR3 coding DNA: TGTGCCAGCTCGGCTGAAACAGGGAATGGAGGCTACACCTTC.

The CDR3 DNA reads as TGTGCCAGCAGGACACAGGCTGCGCCAGCCTACGAGCAGTACTTC. As protein: CASRTQAAPAYEQYF. This rearrangement joins TRBV7-8 to TRBJ2-7; weak D call: TRBD1 (5 bases). The ends were cut back, 6 bases at V and 2 bases at J, with 17 bases in the middle. The CDR3 extends over 15 amino acids. The germline gives CDR1 SGHVS, CDR2 FQNEAQ.

The rearrangement uses TRBV5-6 and TRBJ1-2, with no clear D. Germline CDR1 reads SGHDT; CDR2 reads YYEEEE. Between the trimmed V and J ends, which lost 1 base and 2 bases, there was a span of 21 bases. The CDR3 spans 18 residues. This CDR3 reads CASSLTSADGVSNYGYTF. The CDR3 DNA reads TGTGCCAGCAGCTTGACGTCAGCGGATGGTGTTTCCAACTATGGCTACACCTTC.

This CDR3 reads CASSRPGGSSGGYTF. The CDR3 DNA follows: TGCGCCAGCAGCCGCCCTGGGGGGTCCTCTGGGGGCTACACCTTC. V gene TRBV4-1 combines with J gene TRBJ1-2; D perhaps matches TRBD1 (5 bases). Germline CDR1 and CDR2: MGHRA and YSYEKL. The ends were cut back, 4 bases at V and 8 bases at J, with 20 bases in the middle. The CDR3 sequence is 15 residues long.

As to this clone: The junction departs from germline at one end; a sequencing error may be responsible. The chain combines TRBV7-7 with TRBJ2-2; the match to TRBD1 covers 8 bases. Germline CDR1 reads SSHAT; CDR2 reads FNYEAQ (reference sequence). The CDR3 sequence is 14 residues long. DNA of the CDR3: TGTGCTAGCAGCTTAGAACAGGGGGCCGGGGAGCTGTTTTTT. This encodes CASSLEQGAGELFF.

This chain connects TRBV4-1 to TRBJ2-4, with D perhaps matching TRBD2 (6 bases). The V gene's germline CDR1 is MGHRA and CDR2 YSYEKL. The V and J ends lost 1 base and 6 bases respectively, with 13 bases between them. The CDR3 extends over 15 amino acids. The CDR3 DNA reads TGCGCCAGCAGCCAAGTTGGGGGAGGCGGAAACATTCAGTACTTC. This sequence encodes CASSQVGGGGNIQYF.